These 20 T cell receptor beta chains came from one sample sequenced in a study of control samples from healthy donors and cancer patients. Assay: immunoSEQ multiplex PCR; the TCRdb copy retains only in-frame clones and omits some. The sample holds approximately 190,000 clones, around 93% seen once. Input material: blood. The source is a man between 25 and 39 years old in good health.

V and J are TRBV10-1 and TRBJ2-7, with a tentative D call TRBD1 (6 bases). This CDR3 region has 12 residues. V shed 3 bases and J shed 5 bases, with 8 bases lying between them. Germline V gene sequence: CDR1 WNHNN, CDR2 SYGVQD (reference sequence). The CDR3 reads CASSEQGNEQYF. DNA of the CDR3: TGCGCCAGCAGTGAACAGGGTAACGAGCAGTACTTC.

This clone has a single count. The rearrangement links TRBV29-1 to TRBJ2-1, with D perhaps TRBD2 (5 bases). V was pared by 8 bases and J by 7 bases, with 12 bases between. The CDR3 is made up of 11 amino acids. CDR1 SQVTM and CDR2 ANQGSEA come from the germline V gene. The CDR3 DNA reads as TGCAGCCCGACACGGGGAAATGAGCAGTTCTTC. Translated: CSPTRGNEQFF.

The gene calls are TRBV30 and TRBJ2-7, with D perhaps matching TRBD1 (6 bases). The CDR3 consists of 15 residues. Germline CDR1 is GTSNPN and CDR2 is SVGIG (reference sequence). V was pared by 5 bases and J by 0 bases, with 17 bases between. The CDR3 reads CAWGLGHRSSYEQYF. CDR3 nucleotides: TGTGCCTGGGGTTTGGGACACAGGAGCTCCTACGAGCAGTACTTC.

The CDR3 loop is CASSQDLLAVLGAMGYTF. In DNA, the CDR3 is TGTGCCAGCAGCCAAGATCTACTCGCGGTCTTGGGGGCGATGGGCTACACCTTC. The genes are TRBV3-1 (or the pseudogene TRBV3-2) and TRBJ1-2, with D possibly being TRBD1 (6 bases). V was shortened by 0 bases and J by 8 bases, with 25 bases between the two germline ends. The germline V gene has CDR1 LGHDT and CDR2 YNNKEL (reference sequence). The CDR3 sequence is 18 residues long.

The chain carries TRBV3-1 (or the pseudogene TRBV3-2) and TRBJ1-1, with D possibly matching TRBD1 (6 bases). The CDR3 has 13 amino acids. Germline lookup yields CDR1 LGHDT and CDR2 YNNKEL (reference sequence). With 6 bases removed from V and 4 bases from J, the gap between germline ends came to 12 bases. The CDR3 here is CASRRTGFTEAFF. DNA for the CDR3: TGTGCCAGCAGACGCACAGGGTTCACTGAAGCTTTCTTT.

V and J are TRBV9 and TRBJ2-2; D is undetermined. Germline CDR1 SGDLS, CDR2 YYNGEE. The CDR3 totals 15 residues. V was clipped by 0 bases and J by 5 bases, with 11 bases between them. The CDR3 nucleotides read TGTGCCAGCAGCGTAGAGGCGGCATGGACCGGGGAGCTGTTTTTT. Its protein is CASSVEAAWTGELFF.

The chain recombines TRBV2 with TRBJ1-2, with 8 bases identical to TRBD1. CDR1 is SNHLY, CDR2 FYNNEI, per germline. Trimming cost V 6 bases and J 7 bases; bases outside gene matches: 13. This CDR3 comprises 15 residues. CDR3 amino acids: CASRTETGESGGYTF. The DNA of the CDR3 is TGTGCCAGCAGGACAGAGACAGGGGAGTCCGGTGGCTACACCTTC.

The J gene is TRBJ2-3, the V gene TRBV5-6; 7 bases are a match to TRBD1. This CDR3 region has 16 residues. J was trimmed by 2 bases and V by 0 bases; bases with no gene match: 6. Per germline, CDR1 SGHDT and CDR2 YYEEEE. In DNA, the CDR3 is TGTGCCAGCAGCTTGGTAGAGGACAGGCACACAGATACGCAGTATTTT. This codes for CASSLVEDRHTDTQYF.

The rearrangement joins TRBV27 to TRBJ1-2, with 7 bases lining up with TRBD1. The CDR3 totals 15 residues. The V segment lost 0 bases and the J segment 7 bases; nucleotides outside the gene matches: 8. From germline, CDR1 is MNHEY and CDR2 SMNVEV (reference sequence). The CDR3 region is CASSLSRTGGFGYTF. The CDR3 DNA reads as TGTGCCAGCAGTTTATCTCGGACAGGCGGCTTTGGCTACACCTTC.

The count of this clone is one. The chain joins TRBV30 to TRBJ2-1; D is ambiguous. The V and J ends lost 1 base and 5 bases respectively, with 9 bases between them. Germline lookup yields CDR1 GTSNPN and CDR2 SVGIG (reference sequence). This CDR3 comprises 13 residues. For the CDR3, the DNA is TGTGCCTGGAGTGGGGGTCCCGACAATGAGCAGTTCTTC. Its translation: CAWSGGPDNEQFF.

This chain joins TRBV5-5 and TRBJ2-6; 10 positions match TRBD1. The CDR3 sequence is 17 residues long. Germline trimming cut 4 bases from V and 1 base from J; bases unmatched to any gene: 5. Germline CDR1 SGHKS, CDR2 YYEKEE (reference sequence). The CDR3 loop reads CASSAGQGGSGANVLTF. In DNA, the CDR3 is TGTGCCAGCAGCGCAGGACAGGGGGGATCTGGGGCCAACGTCCTGACTTTC.

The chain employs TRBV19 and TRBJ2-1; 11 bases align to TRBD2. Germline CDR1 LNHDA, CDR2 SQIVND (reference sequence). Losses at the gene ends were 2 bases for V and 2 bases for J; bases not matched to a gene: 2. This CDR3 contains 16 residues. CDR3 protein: CASSILTSGAYNEQFF. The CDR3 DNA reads TGTGCCAGTAGTATATTGACTAGCGGGGCCTACAATGAGCAGTTCTTC.

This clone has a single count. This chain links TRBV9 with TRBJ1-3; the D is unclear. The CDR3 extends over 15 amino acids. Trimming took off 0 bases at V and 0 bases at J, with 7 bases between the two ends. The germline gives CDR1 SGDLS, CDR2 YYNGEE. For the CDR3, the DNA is TGTGCCAGCAGCGTAGGGCATGACTCTGGAAACACCATATATTTT. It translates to CASSVGHDSGNTIYF.

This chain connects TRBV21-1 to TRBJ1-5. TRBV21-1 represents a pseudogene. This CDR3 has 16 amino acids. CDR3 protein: CASSKEREKDPQPQHF. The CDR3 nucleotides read TGTGCCAGCAGCAAAGAAAGGGAGAAGGACCCTCAGCCCCAGCATTTT.

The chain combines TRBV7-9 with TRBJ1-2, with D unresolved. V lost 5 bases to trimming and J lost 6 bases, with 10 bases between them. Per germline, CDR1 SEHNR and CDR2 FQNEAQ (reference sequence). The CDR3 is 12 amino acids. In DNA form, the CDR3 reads TGTGCCAGCAGCCAGGCATCCGATGGCTACACCTTC. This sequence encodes CASSQASDGYTF.

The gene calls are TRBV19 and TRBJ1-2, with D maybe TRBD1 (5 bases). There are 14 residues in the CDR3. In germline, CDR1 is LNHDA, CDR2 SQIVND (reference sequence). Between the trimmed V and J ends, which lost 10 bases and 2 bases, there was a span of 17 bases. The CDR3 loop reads CATAPGISNYGYTF. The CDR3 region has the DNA TGTGCCACCGCACCAGGGATATCCAACTATGGCTACACCTTC.

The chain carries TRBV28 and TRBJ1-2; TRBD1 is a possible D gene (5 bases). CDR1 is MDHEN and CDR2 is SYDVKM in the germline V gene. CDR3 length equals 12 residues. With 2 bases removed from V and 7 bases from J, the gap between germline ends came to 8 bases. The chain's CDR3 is CASSLGGFGYTF. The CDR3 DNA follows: TGTGCCAGCAGTTTAGGGGGATTTGGCTACACCTTC.

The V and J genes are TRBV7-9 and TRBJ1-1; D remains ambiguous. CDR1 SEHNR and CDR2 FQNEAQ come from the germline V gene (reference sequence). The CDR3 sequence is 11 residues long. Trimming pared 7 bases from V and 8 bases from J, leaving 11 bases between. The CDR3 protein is CASTLGREAFF. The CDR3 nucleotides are TGTGCCAGCACCTTGGGGAGGGAAGCTTTCTTT.

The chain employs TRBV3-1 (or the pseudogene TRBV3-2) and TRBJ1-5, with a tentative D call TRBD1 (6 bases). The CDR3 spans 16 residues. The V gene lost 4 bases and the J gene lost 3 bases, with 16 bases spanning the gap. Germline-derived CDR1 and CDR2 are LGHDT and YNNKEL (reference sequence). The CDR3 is CASSPSGGLPNQPQHF. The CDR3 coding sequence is TGTGCCAGCAGCCCTTCGGGGGGGCTTCCCAATCAGCCCCAGCATTTT.

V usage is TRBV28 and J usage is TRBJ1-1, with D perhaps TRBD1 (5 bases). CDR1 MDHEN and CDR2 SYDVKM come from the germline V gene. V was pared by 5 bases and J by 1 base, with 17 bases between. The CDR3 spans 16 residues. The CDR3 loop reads CASSTPTRGANTEAFF. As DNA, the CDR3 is TGTGCCAGCAGTACGCCCACGAGGGGAGCGAACACTGAAGCTTTCTTT.